This is a list of T cell receptor beta chains from one sample in a study of radiotherapy plus CTLA-4 blockade in lung cancer. The assay was immunoSEQ multiplex PCR, and TCRdb's table has in-frame clones only and misses some. The data hold tens of thousands of clones, with approximately 67% observed a single time. The sequencing here drew on peripheral blood, taken from a patient treated with radiotherapy plus ipilimumab. The source is a human donor with non-small cell lung cancer whose response to radiotherapy plus ipilimumab could not be evaluated. CDR3s include the opening cysteine and the closing phenylalanine or tryptophan. The size field is filled for only some rows; it gives once, few, many or a size class.

CDR3aa	j_gene	len	abundance	v_gene
CASSTREAGANVLTF	TRBJ2-6	15	-	TRBV7-8
CASQDRTNTGELFF	TRBJ2-2	14	-	TRBV10-3
CASSLVVLAGGDEQFF	TRBJ2-1	16	-	TRBV11-1
CASSPESYEQYF	TRBJ2-7	12	-	TRBV18
CASSLAGDRGETQYF	TRBJ2-5	15	-	TRBV7-6
CASSLGGLAGFTDTQYF	TRBJ2-3	17	-	TRBV7-6
CASSQDAGTGGNEQYF	TRBJ2-7	16	-	TRBV9
CASSLQNSGSKNEQFF	TRBJ2-1	16	once	TRBV7-9
CASSPGRHKSSGNTIYF	TRBJ1-3	17	-	TRBV7-6
CASSFMGGAHGELFF	TRBJ2-2	15	-	TRBV7-2
CASSPLGGREPQHF	TRBJ1-5	14	-	TRBV5-1
CASSTIFRRQADGQYF	TRBJ2-5	16	few	TRBV5-6
CASSESGGGIKNIQYF	TRBJ2-4	16	-	TRBV10-1
CASQYGSLGYSAGEQYF	TRBJ2-7	17	-	TRBV5-4
CASRGPLMNTEAFF	TRBJ1-1	14	-	TRBV4-1
CSGARDTEAFF	TRBJ1-1	11	-	TRBV29-1
CASSYYRVSPAEAFF	TRBJ1-1	15	-	TRBV6-5
CASRNDRDQPQHF	TRBJ1-5	13	-	TRBV28
CASVKSGNSEAFF	TRBJ1-1	13	few	TRBV6-5
CASSLGTVTNEQFF	TRBJ2-1	14	-	TRBV7-9
CASSLTGGDSYGYTF	TRBJ1-2	15	few	TRBV7-9
CASSQERQSSYEQYF	TRBJ2-7	15	few	TRBV4-1
CASSRRGRGSLGYTF	TRBJ1-2	15	-	TRBV11-3
CAWSVTYYEQYF	TRBJ2-7	12	-	TRBV30
CASRARTNSFSYEQYF	TRBJ2-7	16	few	TRBV28
CASSLGLTGVPYEQYF	TRBJ2-7	16	few	TRBV5-1
CASSLIGVGDRGGNEQFF	TRBJ2-1	18	-	TRBV7-3
CASSVYSSGGLGYEQYF	TRBJ2-7	17	-	TRBV9
CASTPTSGGQYTGELFF	TRBJ2-2	17	-	TRBV28
CASSYRDLRETQYF	TRBJ2-5	14	-	TRBV11-2
CASSFRTGLTYNEQFF	TRBJ2-1	16	-	TRBV7-2
CASTTDRTSNQPQHF	TRBJ1-5	15	-	TRBV21-1
CASSSGNYGYTF	TRBJ1-2	12	-	TRBV5-1
CASSYSYGYTF	TRBJ1-2	11	few	TRBV6-1
CASSLALGYEQYF	TRBJ2-7	13	-	TRBV28
CASGGQPLEAFF	TRBJ1-1	12	-	TRBV14
CASSLQGAPTEAFF	TRBJ1-1	14	-	TRBV28
CATEAGSDTQYF	TRBJ2-3	12	once	TRBV7-9
CASSRFAATQSSGNTIYF	TRBJ1-3	18	-	TRBV28
CASSLGNLSRLSTDTQYF	TRBJ2-3	18	few	TRBV7-9
CAWSGAGGETQYF	TRBJ2-5	13	few	TRBV30
CASSPSWGQGNQPQHF	TRBJ1-5	16	-	TRBV19
CASSPTDRGYRETQYF	TRBJ2-5	16	-	TRBV9
CASSQEKMAGGDTQYF	TRBJ2-3	16	-	TRBV4-1
CASGRNNSPLHF	TRBJ1-6	12	few	TRBV14
CASSTATGADYGYTF	TRBJ1-2	15	-	TRBV5-4
CASSASNQPQHF	TRBJ1-5	12	-	TRBV6-6
CASSPTGTSSYNEQFF	TRBJ2-1	16	-	TRBV28
CASSTRTGSDEQYF	-	14	-	TRBV5-1
CSVGGPGQGYEQYF	TRBJ2-7	14	-	TRBV29-1